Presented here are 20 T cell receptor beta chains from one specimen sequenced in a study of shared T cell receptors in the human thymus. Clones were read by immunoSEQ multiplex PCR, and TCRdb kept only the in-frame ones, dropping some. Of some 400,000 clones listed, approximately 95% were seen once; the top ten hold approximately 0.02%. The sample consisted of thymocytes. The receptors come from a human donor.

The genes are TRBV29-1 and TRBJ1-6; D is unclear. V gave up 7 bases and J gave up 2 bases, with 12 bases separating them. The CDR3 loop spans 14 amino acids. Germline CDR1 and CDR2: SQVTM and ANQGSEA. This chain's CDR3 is CSAQEFAYNSPLHF. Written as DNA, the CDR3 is TGCAGCGCCCAGGAGTTTGCCTATAATTCACCCCTCCACTTT.

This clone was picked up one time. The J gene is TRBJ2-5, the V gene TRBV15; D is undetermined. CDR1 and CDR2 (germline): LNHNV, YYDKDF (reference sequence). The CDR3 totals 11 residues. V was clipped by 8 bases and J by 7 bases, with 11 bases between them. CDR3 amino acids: CATSTPGTQYF. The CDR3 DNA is TGTGCCACCTCAACTCCAGGGACCCAGTACTTC.

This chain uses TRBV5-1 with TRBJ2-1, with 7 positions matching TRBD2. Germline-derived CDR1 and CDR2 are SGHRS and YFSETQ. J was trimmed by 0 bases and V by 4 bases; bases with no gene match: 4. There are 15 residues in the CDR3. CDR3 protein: CASSPPGGSYNEQFF. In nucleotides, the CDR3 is TGCGCCAGCAGCCCGCCGGGAGGCTCCTACAATGAGCAGTTCTTC.

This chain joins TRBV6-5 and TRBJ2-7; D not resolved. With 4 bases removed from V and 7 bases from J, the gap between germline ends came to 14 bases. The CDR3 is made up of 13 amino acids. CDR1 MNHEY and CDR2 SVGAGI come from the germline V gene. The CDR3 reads CASSSLPTEEQYF. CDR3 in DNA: TGTGCCAGCAGTTCCCTGCCGACCGAGGAGCAGTACTTC.

The CDR3 region is CASSFSGYLSYNSPLHF. CDR3 bases: TGTGCCAGCAGTTTTTCCGGCTACCTCTCCTATAATTCACCCCTCCACTTT. V and J are TRBV27 and TRBJ1-6; D gene uncertain. Germline V lookup: CDR1 MNHEY, CDR2 SMNVEV (reference sequence). The CDR3 extends over 17 amino acids. Trimming stripped 3 bases from V and 0 bases from J, with 12 bases between.

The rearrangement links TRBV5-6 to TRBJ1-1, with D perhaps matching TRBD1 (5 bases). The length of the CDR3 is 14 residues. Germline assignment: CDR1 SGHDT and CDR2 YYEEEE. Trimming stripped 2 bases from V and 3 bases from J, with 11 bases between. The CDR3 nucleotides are TGTGCCAGCAGCTTAAAGGGGTGGGACACTGAAGCTTTCTTT. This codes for CASSLKGWDTEAFF.

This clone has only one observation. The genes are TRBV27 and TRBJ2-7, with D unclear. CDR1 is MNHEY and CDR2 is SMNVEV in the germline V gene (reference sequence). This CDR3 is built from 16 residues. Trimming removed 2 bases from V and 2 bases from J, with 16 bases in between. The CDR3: CASSLEDPSYPYEQYF. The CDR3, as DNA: TGTGCCAGCAGTTTAGAGGACCCCTCTTACCCCTACGAGCAGTACTTC.

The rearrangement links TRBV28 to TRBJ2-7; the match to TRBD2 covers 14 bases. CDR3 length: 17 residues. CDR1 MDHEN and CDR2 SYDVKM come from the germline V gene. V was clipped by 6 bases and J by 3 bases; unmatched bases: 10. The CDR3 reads CASRKGTSGSLSYEQYF. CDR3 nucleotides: TGTGCCAGCAGAAAAGGGACTAGCGGGAGCCTTAGCTACGAGCAGTACTTC.

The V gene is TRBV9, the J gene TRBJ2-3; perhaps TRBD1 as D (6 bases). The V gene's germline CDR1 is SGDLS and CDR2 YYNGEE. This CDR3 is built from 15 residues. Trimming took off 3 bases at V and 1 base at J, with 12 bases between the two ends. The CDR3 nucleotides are TGTGCCAGCAGCGCGCCGGGACATCGCACAGATACGCAGTATTTT. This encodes CASSAPGHRTDTQYF.

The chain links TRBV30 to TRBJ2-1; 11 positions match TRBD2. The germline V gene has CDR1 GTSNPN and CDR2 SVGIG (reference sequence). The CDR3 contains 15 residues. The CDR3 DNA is TGTGCTAGCGGGGGGGACCCAAGCTCCTACAATGAGCAGTTCTTC. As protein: CASGGDPSSYNEQFF.

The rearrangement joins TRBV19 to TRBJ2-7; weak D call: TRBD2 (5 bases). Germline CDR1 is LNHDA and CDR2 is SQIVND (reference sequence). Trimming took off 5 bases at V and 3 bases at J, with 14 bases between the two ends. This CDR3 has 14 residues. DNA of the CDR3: TGTGCCAGTAGTGACCTTCCCCGGGGCTACGAGCAGTACTTC. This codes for CASSDLPRGYEQYF.

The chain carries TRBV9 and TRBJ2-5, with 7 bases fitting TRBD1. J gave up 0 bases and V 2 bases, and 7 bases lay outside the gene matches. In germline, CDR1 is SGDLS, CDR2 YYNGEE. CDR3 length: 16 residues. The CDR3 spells CASSVPTGKDQETQYF. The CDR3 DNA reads TGTGCCAGCAGCGTCCCGACAGGGAAGGACCAAGAGACCCAGTACTTC. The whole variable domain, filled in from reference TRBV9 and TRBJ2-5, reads DSGVTQTPKHLITATGQRVTLRCSPRSGDLSVYWYQQSLDQGLQFLIQYYNGEERAKGNILERFSAQQFPDLHSELNLSSLELGDSALYFCASSVPTGKDQETQYFGPGTRLLVL.

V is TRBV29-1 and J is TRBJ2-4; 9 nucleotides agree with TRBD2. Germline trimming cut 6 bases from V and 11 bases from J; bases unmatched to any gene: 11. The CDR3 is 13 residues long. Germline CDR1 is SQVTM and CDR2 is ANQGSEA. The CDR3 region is CSVVAGGPRVQYF. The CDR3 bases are TGCAGCGTAGTTGCGGGAGGGCCCCGGGTTCAGTACTTC.

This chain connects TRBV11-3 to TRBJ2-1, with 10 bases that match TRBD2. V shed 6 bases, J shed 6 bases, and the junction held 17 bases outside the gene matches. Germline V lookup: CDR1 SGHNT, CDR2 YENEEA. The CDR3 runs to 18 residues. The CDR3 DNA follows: TGTGCCAGCAGTCAAATACGACTAGCGGGCTTGGGGGTCAATGAGCAGTTCTTC. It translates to CASSQIRLAGLGVNEQFF. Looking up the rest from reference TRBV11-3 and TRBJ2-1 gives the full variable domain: EAGVVQSPRYKIIEKKQPVAFWCNPISGHNTLYWYLQNLGQGPELLIRYENEEAVDDSQLPKDRFSAERLKGVDSTLKIQPAELGDSAVYLCASSQIRLAGLGVNEQFFGPGTRLTVL.

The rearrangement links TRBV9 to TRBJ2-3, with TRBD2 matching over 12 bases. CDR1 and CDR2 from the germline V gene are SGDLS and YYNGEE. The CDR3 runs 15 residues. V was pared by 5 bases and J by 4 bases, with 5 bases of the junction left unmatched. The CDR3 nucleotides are TGTGCCAGCAGAGCTAGCGGGAGGGCGGCAGATACGCAGTATTTT. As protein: CASRASGRAADTQYF.

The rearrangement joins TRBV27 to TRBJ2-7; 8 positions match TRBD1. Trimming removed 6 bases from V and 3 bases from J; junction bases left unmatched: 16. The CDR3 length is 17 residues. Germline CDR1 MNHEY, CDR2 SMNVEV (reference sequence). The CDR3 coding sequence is TGTGCCAGCAGCCCTCCGGACAGGGTATATCCCATCTACGAGCAGTACTTC. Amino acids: CASSPPDRVYPIYEQYF.

The CDR3 is CASRNLAREDSYEQYF. CDR3 bases: TGTGCCAGCAGAAACCTAGCTCGGGAGGACTCCTACGAGCAGTACTTC. The J gene is TRBJ2-7, the V gene TRBV6-6; 7 nucleotides agree with TRBD2. The germline CDR1 and CDR2 sequences are MNHNY and SVGAGI (reference sequence). The V segment lost 6 bases and the J segment 0 bases; nucleotides outside the gene matches: 11. This CDR3 contains 16 residues.

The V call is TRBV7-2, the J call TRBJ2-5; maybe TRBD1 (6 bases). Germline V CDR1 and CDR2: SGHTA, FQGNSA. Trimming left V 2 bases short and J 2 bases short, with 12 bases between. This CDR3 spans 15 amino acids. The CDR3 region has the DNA TGTGCCAGCAGCTTATGGGCAGGGGTACAAGAGACCCAGTACTTC. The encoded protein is CASSLWAGVQETQYF.

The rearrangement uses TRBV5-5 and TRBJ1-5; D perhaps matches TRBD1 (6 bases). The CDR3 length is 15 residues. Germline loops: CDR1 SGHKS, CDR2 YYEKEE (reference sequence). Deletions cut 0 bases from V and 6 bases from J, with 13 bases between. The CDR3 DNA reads TGTGCCAGCAGCTTGGTTGGGGGGGCGAGTCAGCCCCAGCATTTT. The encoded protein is CASSLVGGASQPQHF.

The chain's CDR3 is CASSSRTGNTEAFF. As DNA, the CDR3 is TGTGCCAGCAGCTCCAGGACAGGGAACACTGAAGCTTTCTTT. This sequence joins TRBV7-9 and TRBJ1-1, with TRBD1 matching 7 bases. The CDR3 is 14 residues long. Looked up from germline, CDR1 is SEHNR and CDR2 is FQNEAQ (reference sequence). The ends lost 4 bases at V and 1 base at J; junction bases unmatched: 3.